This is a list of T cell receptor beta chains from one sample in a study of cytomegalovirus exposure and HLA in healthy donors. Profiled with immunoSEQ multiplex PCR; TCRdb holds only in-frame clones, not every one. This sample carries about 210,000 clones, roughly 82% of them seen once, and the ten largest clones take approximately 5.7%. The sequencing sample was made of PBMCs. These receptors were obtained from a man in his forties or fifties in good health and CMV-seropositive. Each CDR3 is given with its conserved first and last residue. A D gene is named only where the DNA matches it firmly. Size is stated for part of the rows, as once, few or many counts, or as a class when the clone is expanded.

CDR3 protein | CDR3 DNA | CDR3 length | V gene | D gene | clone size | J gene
CASSLGTVPPNQYF | TGTGCCAGCAGCTTAGGGACAGTACCTCCAAACCAGTACTTC | 14 | TRBV7-9 | - | - | TRBJ2-5
CASSQFGTEPNEKLFF | TGTGCCAGCAGCCAATTCGGGACAGAGCCTAATGAAAAACTGTTTTTT | 16 | TRBV14 | TRBD1 | - | TRBJ1-4
CAWRHKDRVQNGYTF | TGTGCCTGGAGGCATAAGGACAGGGTGCAAAATGGCTACACCTTC | 15 | TRBV30 | TRBD1 | - | TRBJ1-2
CASRVLEGANYGYTF | TGTGCCAGTCGGGTCCTCGAGGGTGCTAACTATGGCTACACCTTC | 15 | TRBV2 | - | - | TRBJ1-2
CASSLEPTHVYTF | TGTGCCAGCAGCTTAGAGCCCACTCACGTATACACCTTC | 13 | TRBV7-9 | - | - | TRBJ1-2
CASSPQGGQGRTSGNTIYF | TGTGCCAGCTCACCCCAGGGGGGACAGGGAAGAACGTCTGGAAACACCATATATTTT | 19 | TRBV18 | TRBD1 | few | TRBJ1-3
CASLTGNSNQPQHF | TGTGCCAGCTTGACAGGGAATAGCAATCAGCCCCAGCATTTT | 14 | TRBV6-6 | TRBD1 | once | TRBJ1-5
CASSPTGLPSYEQYF | TGCGCCAGCAGCCCCACAGGACTACCCTCCTACGAGCAGTACTTC | 15 | TRBV4-1 | - | - | TRBJ2-7
CASRLNFGENQPQHF | TGTGCCAGCAGGCTCAATTTCGGGGAGAATCAGCCCCAGCATTTT | 15 | TRBV6-5 | - | - | TRBJ1-5
CASSPPQAGGTGELFF | TGTGCCAGCAGCCCTCCTCAGGCCGGGGGTACCGGGGAGCTGTTTTTT | 16 | TRBV7-9 | - | - | TRBJ2-2
CASSFGAGNQPQHF | TGTGCCAGCAGCTTTGGAGCAGGGAACCAGCCCCAGCATTTT | 14 | TRBV7-3 | - | few | TRBJ1-5
CATSSIDRRDGYTF | TGTGCCACCAGCAGTATAGACAGGAGAGATGGCTACACCTTC | 14 | TRBV15 | - | - | TRBJ1-2
CASSLSPGSPYEQYF | TGTGCCAGCAGTTTATCCCCGGGGTCCCCCTACGAGCAGTACTTC | 15 | TRBV27 | - | once | TRBJ2-7
CASSKAGEETQYF | TGCGCCAGCAGTAAGGCAGGGGAAGAGACCCAGTACTTC | 13 | TRBV10-1 | - | - | TRBJ2-5
CASSLDSLNQPQHF | TGTGCCAGCTCCCTAGACAGCCTCAATCAGCCCCAGCATTTT | 14 | TRBV18 | - | once | TRBJ1-5
CASSLWDRVTGELFF | TGCGCCAGCAGCTTGTGGGACAGGGTGACCGGGGAGCTGTTTTTT | 15 | TRBV5-1 | TRBD1 | - | TRBJ2-2
CASSPSSGFEAFF | TGTGCCAGCAGCCCCTCGTCCGGGTTTGAAGCTTTCTTT | 13 | TRBV9 | - | - | TRBJ1-1
CASSLPGTGEEKLFF | TGTGCCAGCAGCCTTCCCGGGACAGGGGAAGAAAAACTGTTTTTT | 15 | TRBV5-6 | TRBD1 | - | TRBJ1-4
CASSLNRGGTEAFF | TGTGCCAGCAGCTTAAACAGGGGGGGCACTGAAGCTTTCTTT | 14 | TRBV7-3 | TRBD1 | - | TRBJ1-1
CASSAWGVSYEQYF | TGTGCCAGCAGCGCGTGGGGGGTTTCCTACGAGCAGTACTTC | 14 | TRBV7-8 | - | - | TRBJ2-7
CASSPWGQGIAKNIQYF | TGTGCCAGCAGCCCCTGGGGACAGGGCATAGCCAAAAACATTCAGTACTTC | 17 | TRBV27 | TRBD1 | - | TRBJ2-4
CASSNRQGVNTEAFF | TGTGCCAGCAGCAACAGACAGGGGGTGAACACTGAAGCTTTCTTT | 15 | TRBV9 | TRBD1 | - | TRBJ1-1
CASSPRLAGGNTGELFF | TGTGCCAGCAGCCCCCGACTAGCGGGAGGGAACACCGGGGAGCTGTTTTTT | 17 | TRBV7-3 | TRBD2 | once | TRBJ2-2
CASSEGGTQYF | TGCGCCAGCAGTGAGGGAGGGACCCAGTACTTC | 11 | TRBV10-2 | - | - | TRBJ2-5
CASSSRTTSTDTQYF | TGTGCCAGCTCATCGAGGACTACCAGCACAGATACGCAGTATTTT | 15 | TRBV18 | - | few | TRBJ2-3
CASSLAGPGSGEQFF | TGTGCCAGCAGCTTAGCAGGCCCAGGGTCCGGTGAGCAGTTCTTC | 15 | TRBV7-6 | - | - | TRBJ2-1
CASIPGRQLQPQHF | TGCGCCAGCATCCCCGGCAGGCAGTTACAGCCCCAGCATTTT | 14 | TRBV4-1 | - | few | TRBJ1-5
CSAATQGPEHF | TGCAGCGCCGCAACACAGGGCCCTGAGCACTTC | 11 | TRBV29-1 | - | - | TRBJ2-5
CATGGGGPDTGELFF | TGTGCCACCGGAGGGGGAGGGCCGGACACCGGGGAGCTGTTTTTT | 15 | TRBV27 | - | - | TRBJ2-2
CASSPRGTSGTHEQYF | TGTGCCAGCAGCCCGAGGGGGACTAGCGGGACCCACGAGCAGTACTTC | 16 | TRBV5-6 | TRBD2 | - | TRBJ2-7
CASSQDSDEQFF | TGCGCCAGCAGCCAAGATTCCGATGAGCAGTTCTTC | 12 | TRBV4-1 | - | - | TRBJ2-1
CASSVTMTYEQYF | TGTGCCAGTAGTGTAACTATGACCTACGAGCAGTACTTC | 13 | TRBV19 | - | once | TRBJ2-7
CASSEPTGGYNEQFF | TGTGCCAGCAGTGAACCGACAGGGGGTTACAATGAGCAGTTCTTC | 15 | TRBV25-1 | TRBD1 | - | TRBJ2-1
CASSIRDSEWPQHF | TGTGCCAGTAGTATAAGGGACTCTGAATGGCCCCAGCATTTT | 14 | TRBV19 | - | - | TRBJ1-5
CASSTRDRATYEQYF | TGTGCCAGCAGTACCCGGGACAGGGCAACCTACGAGCAGTACTTC | 15 | TRBV6-6 | TRBD1 | - | TRBJ2-7